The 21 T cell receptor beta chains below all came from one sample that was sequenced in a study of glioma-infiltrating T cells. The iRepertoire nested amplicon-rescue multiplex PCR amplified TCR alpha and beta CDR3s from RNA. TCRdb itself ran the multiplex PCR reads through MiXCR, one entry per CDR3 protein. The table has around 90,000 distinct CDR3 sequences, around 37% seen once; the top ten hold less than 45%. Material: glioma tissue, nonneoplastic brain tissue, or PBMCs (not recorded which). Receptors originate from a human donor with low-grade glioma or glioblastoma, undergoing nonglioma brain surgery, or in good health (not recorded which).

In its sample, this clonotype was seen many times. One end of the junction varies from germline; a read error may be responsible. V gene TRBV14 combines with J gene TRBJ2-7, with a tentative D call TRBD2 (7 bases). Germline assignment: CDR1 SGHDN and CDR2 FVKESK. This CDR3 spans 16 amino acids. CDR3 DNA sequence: TGTGCCAGCAGCCAGATGGGAGGGACACGGTCCTCCGAGCAGTACTTC. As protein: CASSQMGGTRSSEQYF. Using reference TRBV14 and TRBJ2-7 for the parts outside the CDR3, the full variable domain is EAGVTQFPSHSVIEKGQTVTLRCDPISGHDNLYWYRRVMGKEIKFLLHFVKESKQDESGMPNNRFLAERTGGTYSTLKVQPAELEDSGVYFCASSQMGGTRSSEQYFGPGTRLTVT.

CDR3 nucleotides: TGTGCCAGCAGCTCGGCGGGGATACGGGCGGCTGAAGCTTTCTTT. The encoded protein is CASSSAGIRAAEAFF. J is TRBJ1-1 and V is TRBV5-6, with D hard to call. CDR1 is SGHDT and CDR2 is YYEEEE in the germline V gene. This CDR3 contains 15 residues. V shed 3 bases and J shed 6 bases, with 18 bases lying between them.

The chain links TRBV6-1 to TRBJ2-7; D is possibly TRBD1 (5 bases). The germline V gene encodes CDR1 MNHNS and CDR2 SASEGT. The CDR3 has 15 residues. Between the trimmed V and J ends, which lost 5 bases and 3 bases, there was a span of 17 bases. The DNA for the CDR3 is TGTGCCAGCAGTTCTCGGCAGGGAAGGTACTACGAGCAGTACTTC. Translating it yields CASSSRQGRYYEQYF.

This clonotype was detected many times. CDR3 in amino acids: CASSLDLGGYEQYF. The CDR3 DNA sequence: TGCGCCAGCAGCTTGGATCTGGGCGGCTACGAGCAGTACTTC. The chain carries TRBV5-1 and TRBJ2-7; D call uncertain. The CDR3 runs 14 residues. Trimming stripped 0 bases from V and 3 bases from J, with 10 bases between. The V gene's germline CDR1 is SGHRS and CDR2 YFSETQ.

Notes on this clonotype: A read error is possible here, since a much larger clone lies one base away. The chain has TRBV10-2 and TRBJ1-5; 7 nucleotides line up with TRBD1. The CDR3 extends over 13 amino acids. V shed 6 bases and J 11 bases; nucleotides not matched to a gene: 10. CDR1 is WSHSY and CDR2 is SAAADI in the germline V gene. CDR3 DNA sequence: TGCGCCAGCAGAGGACAGGACTTCGAGACCCAGCATTTT. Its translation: CASRGQDFETQHF.

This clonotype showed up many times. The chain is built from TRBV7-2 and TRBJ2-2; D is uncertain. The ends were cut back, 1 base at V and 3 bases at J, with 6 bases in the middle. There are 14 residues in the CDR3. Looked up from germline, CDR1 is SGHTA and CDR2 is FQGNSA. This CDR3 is CASSLEVYTGELFF. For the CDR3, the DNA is TGTGCCAGCAGCTTAGAAGTTTACACCGGGGAGCTGTTTTTT.

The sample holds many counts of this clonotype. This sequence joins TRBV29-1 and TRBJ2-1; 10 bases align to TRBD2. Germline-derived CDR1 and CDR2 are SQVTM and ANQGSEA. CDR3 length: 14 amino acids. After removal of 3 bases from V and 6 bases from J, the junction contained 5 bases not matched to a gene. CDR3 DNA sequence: TGCAGCGTTGATGGACTAGCGGATTTCAATGAGCAGTTCTTC. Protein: CSVDGLADFNEQFF.

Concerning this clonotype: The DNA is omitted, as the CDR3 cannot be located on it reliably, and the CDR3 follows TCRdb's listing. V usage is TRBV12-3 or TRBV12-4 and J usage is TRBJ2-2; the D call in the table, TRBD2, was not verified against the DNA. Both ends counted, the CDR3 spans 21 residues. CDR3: CASSLASGEQYFGPAYGELFF.

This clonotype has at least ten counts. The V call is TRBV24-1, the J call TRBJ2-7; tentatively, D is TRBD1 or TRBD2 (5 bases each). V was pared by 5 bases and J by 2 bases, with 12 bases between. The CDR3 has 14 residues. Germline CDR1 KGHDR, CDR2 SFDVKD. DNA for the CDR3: TGTGCCACCAGTGGAGGGGAAGGCCCCTACGAGCAGTACTTC. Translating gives CATSGGEGPYEQYF.

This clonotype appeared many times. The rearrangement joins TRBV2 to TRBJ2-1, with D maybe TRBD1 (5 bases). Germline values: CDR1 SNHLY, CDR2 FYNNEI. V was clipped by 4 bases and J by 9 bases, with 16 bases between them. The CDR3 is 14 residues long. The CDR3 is CASSGAGLGFEQFF. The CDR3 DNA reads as TGTGCCAGCAGTGGGGCAGGGCTAGGGTTTGAGCAGTTCTTC.

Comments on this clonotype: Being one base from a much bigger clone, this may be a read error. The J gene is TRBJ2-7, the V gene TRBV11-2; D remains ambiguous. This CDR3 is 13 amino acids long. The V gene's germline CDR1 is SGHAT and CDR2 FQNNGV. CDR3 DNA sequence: TGTGCCGGCAGCCAAGGGCCCACCTACGAGCAGTACTTC. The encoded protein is CAGSQGPTYEQYF.

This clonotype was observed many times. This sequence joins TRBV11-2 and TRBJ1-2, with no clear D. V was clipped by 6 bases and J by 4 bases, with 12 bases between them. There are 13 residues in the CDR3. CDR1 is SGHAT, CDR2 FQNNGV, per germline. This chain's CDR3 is CASSSSQIYGYTF. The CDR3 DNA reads TGTGCCAGCAGTTCAAGCCAAATCTATGGCTACACCTTC.

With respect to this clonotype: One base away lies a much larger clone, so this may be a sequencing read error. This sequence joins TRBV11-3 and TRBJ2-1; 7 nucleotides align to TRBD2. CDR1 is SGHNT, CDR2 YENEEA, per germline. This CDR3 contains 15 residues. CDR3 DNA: TGTGCCAGCAGCTGGACCTTGGCGGGAGCGAATGAGCAGTTGTTC. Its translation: CASSWTLAGANEQLF.

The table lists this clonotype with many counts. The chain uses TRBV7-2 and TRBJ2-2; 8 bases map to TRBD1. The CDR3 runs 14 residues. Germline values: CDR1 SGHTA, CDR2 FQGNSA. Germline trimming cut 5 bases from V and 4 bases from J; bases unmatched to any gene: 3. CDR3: CASSMGQATGELFF. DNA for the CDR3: TGTGCCAGCAGCATGGGACAGGCCACCGGGGAGCTGTTTTTT.

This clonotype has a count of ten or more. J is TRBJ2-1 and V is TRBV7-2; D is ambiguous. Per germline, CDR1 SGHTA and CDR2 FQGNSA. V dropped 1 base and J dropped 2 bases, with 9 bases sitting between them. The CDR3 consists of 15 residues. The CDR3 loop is CASSLGLPTYNEQFF. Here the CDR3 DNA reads TGTGCCAGCAGCTTAGGTCTACCCACCTACAATGAGCAGTTCTTC.

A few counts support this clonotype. CDR3 bases: TGTGCCAGCAGCTTGGGACAGGGATCCTACGAGCAGTACTTC. Protein: CASSLGQGSYEQYF. V and J are TRBV5-6 and TRBJ2-7; 7 bases are shared with TRBD1. The CDR3 length is 14 residues. Per the germline V gene, CDR1 is SGHDT and CDR2 is YYEEEE. V lost 0 bases, J lost 1 base, and 1 base stayed unmatched.

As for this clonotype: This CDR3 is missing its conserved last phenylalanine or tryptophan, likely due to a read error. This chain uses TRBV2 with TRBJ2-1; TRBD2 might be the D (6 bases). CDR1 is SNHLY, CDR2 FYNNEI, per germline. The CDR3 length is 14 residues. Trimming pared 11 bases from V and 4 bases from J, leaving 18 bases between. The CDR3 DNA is TGTGCCGGGGATGGGACTCCGACGTACAATGAGCAGTTCTTA. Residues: CAGDGTPTYNEQFL.

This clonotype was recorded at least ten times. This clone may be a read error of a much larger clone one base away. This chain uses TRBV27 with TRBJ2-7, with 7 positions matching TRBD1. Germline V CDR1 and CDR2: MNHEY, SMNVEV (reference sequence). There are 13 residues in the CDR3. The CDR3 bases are TGTGCCACGAGACAAGACAGGGCGTCTGAGCAGTGCTTC. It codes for CATRQDRASEQCF.

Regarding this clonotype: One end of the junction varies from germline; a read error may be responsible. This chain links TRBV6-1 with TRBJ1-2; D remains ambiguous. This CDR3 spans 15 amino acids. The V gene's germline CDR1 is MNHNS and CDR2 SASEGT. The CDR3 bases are TGCGCCAGCAGTGAAGTGCGGATAAGCGGGTATGGCTACACGTTC. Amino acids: CASSEVRISGYGYTF.

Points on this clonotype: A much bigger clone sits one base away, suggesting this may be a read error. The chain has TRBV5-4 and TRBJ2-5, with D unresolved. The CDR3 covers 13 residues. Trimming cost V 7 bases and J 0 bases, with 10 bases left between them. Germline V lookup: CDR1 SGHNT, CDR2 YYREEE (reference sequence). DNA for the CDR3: TGTGCCAGCGCCCCAGAGTACCAAGAGACCCAGTACTTC. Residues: CASAPEYQETQYF.

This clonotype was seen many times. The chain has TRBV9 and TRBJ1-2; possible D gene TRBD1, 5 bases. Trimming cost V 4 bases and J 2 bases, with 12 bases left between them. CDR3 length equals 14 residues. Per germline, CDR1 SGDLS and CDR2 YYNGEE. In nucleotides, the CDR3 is TGTGCCAGCAGCCCCAGGGTTCCCAACTATGGCTACACCTTC. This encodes CASSPRVPNYGYTF.